The 27 T cell receptor beta chains below were found in one sample sequenced in a study of cytomegalovirus exposure and HLA in healthy donors. Primers included in the PCR were 60 Vbeta and 13 Jbeta primers. TCRdb keeps only in-frame clones here, not all; method: immunoSEQ multiplex PCR. The profile shows some 160,000 clones, over 60% of them singletons. Sequencing used PBMCs. These receptors originate from a man in his forties in good health and CMV-seronegative.

The chain is built from TRBV6-6 and TRBJ2-1; 9 nucleotides align to TRBD2. Germline values: CDR1 MNHNY, CDR2 SVGAGI (reference sequence). With V trimmed by 6 bases and J by 2 bases, 5 bases remained unmatched. This CDR3 comprises 15 residues. Written as DNA, the CDR3 is TGTGCCAGCAGCCGGACTAGCGTCACCTACAATGAGCAGTTCTTC. This translates into CASSRTSVTYNEQFF.

V usage is TRBV20-1 and J usage is TRBJ2-1; D perhaps matches TRBD2 (6 bases). This CDR3 is 11 amino acids long. Germline V gene sequence: CDR1 DFQATT, CDR2 SNEGSKA (reference sequence). The CDR3 DNA reads as TGCAGCGGGTGGGGGGTTGAGGAGCAGTTCTTC. Translation: CSGWGVEEQFF.

The chain employs TRBV7-3 and TRBJ2-3; 7 nucleotides match TRBD2. The CDR3 sequence is 13 residues long. V was clipped by 4 bases and J by 4 bases; unmatched bases: 2. CDR1 SGHTA and CDR2 FQGTGA come from the germline V gene. The CDR3 loop reads CASSSGLPDTQYF. The CDR3 nucleotides are TGTGCCAGCAGCTCGGGACTACCAGATACGCAGTATTTT.

The rearrangement joins TRBV19 to TRBJ2-5; 10 positions match TRBD2. V was pared by 4 bases and J by 1 base, with 3 bases of the junction left unmatched. This CDR3 region has 15 residues. In germline, CDR1 is LNHDA, CDR2 SQIVND (reference sequence). The CDR3 reads CASSTIAGGQETQYF. CDR3 nucleotides: TGTGCCAGTAGTACCATAGCGGGGGGCCAAGAGACCCAGTACTTC.

This clone has only a few counts. Other DNA sequences from this sample encode an identical CDR3 as well. V and J are TRBV7-9 and TRBJ2-1; D perhaps matches TRBD2 (7 bases). Trimming took 0 bases from V and 6 from J, leaving 9 bases between them. The CDR3 covers 14 residues. Germline V gene data show CDR1 as SEHNR and CDR2 as FQNEAQ (reference sequence). The CDR3 here is CASSLAGGPNEQFF. CDR3 sequence (DNA): TGTGCCAGCAGCTTAGCGGGGGGGCCCAATGAGCAGTTCTTC. Complete variable domain (other parts from reference TRBV7-9 and TRBJ2-1): DTGVSQNPRHKITKRGQNVTFRCDPISEHNRLYWYRQTLGQGPEFLTYFQNEAQLEKSRLLSDRFSAERPKGSFSTLEIQRTEQGDSAMYLCASSLAGGPNEQFFGPGTRLTVL.

The rearrangement links TRBV29-1 to TRBJ2-6; 8 bases line up with TRBD1. The germline gives CDR1 SQVTM, CDR2 ANQGSEA. The length of the CDR3 is 18 residues. V was pared by 7 bases and J by 0 bases, with 14 bases of the junction left unmatched. The CDR3 sequence is CSGLFGTGTTSGANVLTF. CDR3 DNA: TGCAGCGGTTTGTTCGGGACAGGTACTACCTCTGGGGCCAACGTCCTGACTTTC.

This clone was detected a few times. This chain uses TRBV7-9 with TRBJ1-1; 7 bases line up with TRBD1. In germline, CDR1 is SEHNR, CDR2 FQNEAQ (reference sequence). There are 13 residues in the CDR3. V shed 7 bases and J 4 bases; nucleotides not matched to a gene: 6. DNA of the CDR3: TGTGCCAGCACCCCCCGGGACAGCACTGAAGCTTTCTTT. This encodes CASTPRDSTEAFF.

J is TRBJ1-1 and V is TRBV4-1; perhaps TRBD1 as D (6 bases). Germline values: CDR1 MGHRA, CDR2 YSYEKL. Between the trimmed V and J ends, which lost 3 bases and 4 bases, there was a span of 18 bases. The CDR3 extends over 16 amino acids. The CDR3 nucleotides read TGCGCCAGCAGCCAGGGCTGGGGGCAGAGGGGCACTGAAGCTTTCTTT. It specifies CASSQGWGQRGTEAFF.

This chain links TRBV19 with TRBJ1-5, with unresolved D. The CDR3 has 17 amino acids. Trimming took off 4 bases at V and 4 bases at J, with 20 bases between the two ends. Germline assignment: CDR1 LNHDA and CDR2 SQIVND (reference sequence). CDR3 protein: CASSKPSIYYWNQPQHF. The DNA for the CDR3 is TGTGCCAGTAGTAAACCATCCATCTATTACTGGAATCAGCCCCAGCATTTT.

This rearrangement joins TRBV5-4 to TRBJ1-1; D is perhaps TRBD1 (5 bases). Germline V CDR1 and CDR2: SGHNT, YYREEE (reference sequence). V lost 0 bases and J 7 bases, leaving 10 bases between the germline ends. The CDR3 length is 13 residues. CDR3 DNA sequence: TGTGCCAGCAGCTTGGGACAGACGTTTGAAGCTTTCTTT. Protein product: CASSLGQTFEAFF.

CDR3 bases: TGCGCCAGCAGCCCGGACAGGGAGTACGAGCAGTACTTC. Translated: CASSPDREYEQYF. The rearrangement joins TRBV4-3 to TRBJ2-7, with 8 positions matching TRBD1. Trimming at V came to 4 bases and at J to 4 bases, leaving 3 bases not matched to a gene. Germline V gene sequence: CDR1 LGHNA, CDR2 YSLEER. The CDR3 loop spans 13 amino acids.

The chain is built from TRBV30 and TRBJ2-1, with 8 bases that match TRBD1. The CDR3 is made up of 14 amino acids. With 3 bases clipped from V and 9 bases from J, the junction kept 10 bases outside the gene matches. The V gene's germline CDR1 is GTSNPN and CDR2 SVGIG (reference sequence). The CDR3 region has the DNA TGTGCCTGGAGCGATTTACCAGGGGGCCCTGAGCAGTTCTTC. Translating gives CAWSDLPGGPEQFF.

CDR3 bases: TGCGCCAGCAGCCAAGAGGCGGGAAGATGGTCTGGAAACACCATATATTTT. It specifies CASSQEAGRWSGNTIYF. V and J are TRBV4-3 and TRBJ1-3; D unresolved. The CDR3 contains 17 residues. V was cut by 0 bases and J by 1 base, with 13 bases left in between. CDR1 and CDR2 from the germline V gene are LGHNA and YSLEER.

This chain uses TRBV9 with TRBJ2-5; TRBD1 matches at 7 bases. The CDR3 runs to 15 residues. Germline CDR1 and CDR2: SGDLS and YYNGEE. Germline trimming cut 9 bases from V and 5 bases from J; bases unmatched to any gene: 16. The CDR3, as DNA: TGTGCCACCGGAAGGGGGCAATCCCTCCGGGAGACCCAGTACTTC. It translates to CATGRGQSLRETQYF.

The chain uses TRBV9 and TRBJ2-5; TRBD1 agrees at 11 bases. From germline, CDR1 is SGDLS and CDR2 YYNGEE. The CDR3 is 15 amino acids. V was clipped by 0 bases and J by 4 bases; unmatched bases: 2. In nucleotides, the CDR3 is TGTGCCAGCAGCGTAGGGACAGGGGGCACAGAGACCCAGTACTTC. This encodes CASSVGTGGTETQYF.

V gene TRBV7-6 combines with J gene TRBJ2-6, with 7 bases fitting TRBD1. The CDR3 covers 18 residues. The V and J ends lost 1 base and 4 bases, in that order; junction bases with no gene match: 10. The V gene's germline CDR1 is SGHVS and CDR2 FNYEAQ. The CDR3 here is CASSLERQGRDGANVLTF. In nucleotides, the CDR3 is TGTGCCAGCAGCTTAGAGAGACAGGGTAGAGACGGGGCCAACGTCCTGACTTTC. The entire variable domain, with the rest obtained from reference TRBV7-6 and TRBJ2-6, is as follows: GAGVSQSPRYKVTKRGQDVALRCDPISGHVSLYWYRQALGQGPEFLTYFNYEAQQDKSGLPNDRFSAERPEGSISTLTIQRTEQRDSAMYRCASSLERQGRDGANVLTFGAGSRLTVL.

This chain uses TRBV7-6 with TRBJ2-7; 10 nucleotides match TRBD2. The germline gives CDR1 SGHVS, CDR2 FNYEAQ. There are 14 residues in the CDR3. Losses at the gene ends were 5 bases for V and 4 bases for J; bases not matched to a gene: 5. The CDR3 nucleotides read TGTGCCAGCAGCCCGACTAGCGGGCCTTACGAGCAGTACTTC. Its protein product is CASSPTSGPYEQYF.

V and J are TRBV29-1 and TRBJ2-7; the D gene is possibly TRBD2 (6 bases). Trimming took 5 bases from V and 5 from J, leaving 10 bases between them. This CDR3 spans 11 amino acids. CDR1 is SQVTM and CDR2 is ANQGSEA in the germline V gene. The DNA for the CDR3 is TGCAGCGTTACACGGACTAACGAGCAGTACTTC. Translated: CSVTRTNEQYF.

The chain couples TRBV5-1 to TRBJ2-2, with 14 bases matching TRBD2. CDR1 and CDR2 (germline): SGHRS, YFSETQ. This CDR3 has 20 amino acids. Trimming took 6 bases from V and 2 from J; bases not matched to a gene: 15. The CDR3 spells CASNPKTGLAGGPNTGELFF. The DNA for the CDR3 is TGCGCCAGCAACCCAAAGACTGGACTAGCGGGGGGTCCTAACACCGGGGAGCTGTTTTTT.

The rearrangement links TRBV19 to TRBJ1-4; 9 bases are a match to TRBD1. Germline loops: CDR1 LNHDA, CDR2 SQIVND (reference sequence). Unmatched junction bases numbered 5, after V lost 4 bases and J lost 8 bases. The CDR3 consists of 14 residues. CDR3 in amino acids: CASSTQGAKEKLFF. In nucleotides, the CDR3 is TGTGCCAGTAGTACACAGGGGGCGAAGGAAAAACTGTTTTTT. Using reference TRBV19 and TRBJ1-4 for the parts outside the CDR3, the full variable domain is DGGITQSPKYLFRKEGQNVTLSCEQNLNHDAMYWYRQDPGQGLRLIYYSQIVNDFQKGDIAEGYSVSREKKESFPLTVTSAQKNPTAFYLCASSTQGAKEKLFFGSGTQLSVL.

The rearrangement uses TRBV2 and TRBJ2-7, with 7 bases lining up with TRBD1. Losses at the gene ends were 4 bases for V and 7 bases for J; bases not matched to a gene: 7. Germline values: CDR1 SNHLY, CDR2 FYNNEI. This CDR3 region has 13 residues. This CDR3 reads CASSARQGGEQYF. The CDR3 nucleotides read TGTGCCAGCAGTGCGAGACAGGGCGGAGAGCAGTACTTC.

Turning to this clone: A junction end diverges from the germline sequence, so it may reflect a read error. V gene TRBV7-9 combines with J gene TRBJ2-3; the D is unclear. There are 12 residues in the CDR3. Germline V gene lookup returns CDR1 SEHNR and CDR2 FQNEAQ (reference sequence). CDR3 sequence reads: CSSSPTADTQYF. The CDR3 coding sequence is TGTTCCAGCAGCCCTACAGCAGATACGCAGTATTTT. The full variable domain, with the rest looked up from reference TRBV7-9 and TRBJ2-3, is DTGVSQNPRHKITKRGQNVTFRCDPISEHNRLYWYRQTLGQGPEFLTYFQNEAQLEKSRLLSDRFSAERPKGSFSTLEIQRTEQGDSAMYLCSSSPTADTQYFGPGTRLTVL.

V gene TRBV7-7 combines with J gene TRBJ1-2; D remains unclear. Germline V CDR1 and CDR2: SSHAT, FNYEAQ (reference sequence). The CDR3 is made up of 12 amino acids. Trimming cost V 2 bases and J 5 bases, with 6 bases left between them. CDR3 sequence (DNA): TGTGCCAGCAGCTTATCCCCATATGGCTACACCTTC. Amino acids: CASSLSPYGYTF.

The chain combines TRBV6-5 with TRBJ1-5; TRBD1 matches 9 bases. Germline V lookup: CDR1 MNHEY, CDR2 SVGAGI. This CDR3 comprises 14 residues. The J segment lost 6 bases and the V segment lost 6 bases, leaving 6 bases of the junction unmatched. DNA of the CDR3: TGTGCCAGCAGCCTGACAGGGGGGGTTCAGCCCCAGCATTTT. Amino acid sequence: CASSLTGGVQPQHF.

The J gene is TRBJ1-1, the V gene TRBV18, with a possible D match to TRBD1 (6 bases). The CDR3 sequence is 15 residues long. Trimming shortened V by 2 bases and J by 4 bases, and 14 bases separated the two germline ends. The germline CDR1 and CDR2 sequences are KGHSH and LQKENI. This CDR3 is CASSPVEQGGTEAFF. Here the CDR3 DNA reads TGTGCCAGCTCACCAGTAGAGCAAGGGGGCACTGAAGCTTTCTTT.

The chain joins TRBV7-9 to TRBJ2-5; 8 bases line up with TRBD1. The V and J ends lost 6 bases and 5 bases, in that order; junction bases with no gene match: 5. Looked up from germline, CDR1 is SEHNR and CDR2 is FQNEAQ (reference sequence). This CDR3 contains 13 residues. The CDR3 loop reads CASSQGARETQYF. The DNA of the CDR3 is TGTGCCAGCAGTCAGGGGGCCCGGGAGACCCAGTACTTC.

The CDR3 coding sequence is TGTGCCAGCAGCGTAGATCAGGGAACTCAGCCCCAGCATTTT. This codes for CASSVDQGTQPQHF. The chain joins TRBV9 to TRBJ1-5; D is possibly TRBD1 (5 bases). V was pared by 0 bases and J by 6 bases, with 10 bases between. The CDR3 extends over 14 amino acids. The germline V gene has CDR1 SGDLS and CDR2 YYNGEE.